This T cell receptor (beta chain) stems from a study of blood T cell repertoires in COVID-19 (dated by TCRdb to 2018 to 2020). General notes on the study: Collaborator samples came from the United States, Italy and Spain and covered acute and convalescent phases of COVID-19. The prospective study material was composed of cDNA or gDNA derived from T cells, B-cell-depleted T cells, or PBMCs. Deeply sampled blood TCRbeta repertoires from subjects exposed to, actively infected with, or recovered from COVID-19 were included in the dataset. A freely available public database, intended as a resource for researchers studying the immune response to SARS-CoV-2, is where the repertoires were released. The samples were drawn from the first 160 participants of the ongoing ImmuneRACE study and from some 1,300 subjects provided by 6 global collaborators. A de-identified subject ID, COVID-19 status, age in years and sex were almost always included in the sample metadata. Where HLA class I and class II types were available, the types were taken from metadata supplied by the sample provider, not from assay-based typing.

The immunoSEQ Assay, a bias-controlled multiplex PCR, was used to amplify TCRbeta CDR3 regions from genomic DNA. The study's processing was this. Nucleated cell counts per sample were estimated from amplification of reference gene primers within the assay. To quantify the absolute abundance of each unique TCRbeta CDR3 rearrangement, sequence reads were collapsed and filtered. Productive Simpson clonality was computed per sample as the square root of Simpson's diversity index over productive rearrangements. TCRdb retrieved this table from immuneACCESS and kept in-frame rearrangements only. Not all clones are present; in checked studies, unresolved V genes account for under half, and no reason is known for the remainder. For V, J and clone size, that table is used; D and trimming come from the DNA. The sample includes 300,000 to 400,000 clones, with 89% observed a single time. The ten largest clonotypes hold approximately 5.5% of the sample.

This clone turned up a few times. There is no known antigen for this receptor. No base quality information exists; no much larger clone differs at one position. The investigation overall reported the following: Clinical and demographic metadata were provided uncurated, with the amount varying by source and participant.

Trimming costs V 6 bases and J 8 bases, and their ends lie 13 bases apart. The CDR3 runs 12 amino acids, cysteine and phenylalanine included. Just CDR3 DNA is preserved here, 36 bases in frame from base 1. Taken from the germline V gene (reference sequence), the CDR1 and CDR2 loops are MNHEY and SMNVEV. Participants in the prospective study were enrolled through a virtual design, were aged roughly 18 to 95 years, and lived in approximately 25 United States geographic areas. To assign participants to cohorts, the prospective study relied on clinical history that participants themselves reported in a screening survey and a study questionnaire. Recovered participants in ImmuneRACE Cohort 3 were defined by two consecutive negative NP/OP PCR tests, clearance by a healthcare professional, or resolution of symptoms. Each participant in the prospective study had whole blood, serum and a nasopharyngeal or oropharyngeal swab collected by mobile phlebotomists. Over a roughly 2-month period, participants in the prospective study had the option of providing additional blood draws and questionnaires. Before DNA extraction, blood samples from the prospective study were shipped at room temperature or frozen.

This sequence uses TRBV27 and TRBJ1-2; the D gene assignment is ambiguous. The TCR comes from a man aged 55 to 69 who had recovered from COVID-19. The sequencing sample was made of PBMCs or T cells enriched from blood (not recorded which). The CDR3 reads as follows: CASSRRGDGYTF. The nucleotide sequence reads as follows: TGTGCCAGCAGCAGGCGGGGAGACGGCTACACCTTC.